The 21 T cell receptor beta chains below all came from one sample that was sequenced in a study of CD8+ T cells in alopecia areata (dated by TCRdb to the late 2010s). The treatment or condition label on this specimen signifies: oral pan-JAK inhibitor, 5-10 mg twice daily. Libraries were built with the immunoSEQ multiplex PCR assay. To provide template for TCR sequencing, every sample had RNA extracted and reverse transcribed into cDNA. TCRdb stores this immuneACCESS table with in-frame sequences only. Part of the clones is absent; in the studies checked, under half of the shortfall reflects unresolved V genes, and no reason is known for the rest. The sample table contains approximately 180,000 clones; only one count was recorded for roughly 60% of them. The ten most abundant clones make up approximately 16% of the sample. The source material was CD4+ T cells sorted from blood, sampled at approximately week 55, from a patient treated with tofacitinib. Receptors originate from a human donor with alopecia areata.

In this sample, this clone turned up a few times. The chain employs TRBV6-5 and TRBJ1-2; possible D gene TRBD1, 6 bases. CDR3 size: 15 residues. CDR1 is MNHEY and CDR2 is SVGAGI in the germline V gene. The V end was cut by 2 bases, the J end by 3 bases, with 13 bases between. The CDR3 region has the DNA TGTGCCAGCAGTTACGGGGGCAGGGGAGACTATGGCTACACCTTC. It translates to CASSYGGRGDYGYTF.

This chain uses TRBV5-1 with TRBJ1-6, with 9 bases identical to TRBD1. The junction had 2 bases not matched to a gene; V was cut back by 2 bases and J by 5 bases. The CDR3 runs to 15 residues. CDR1 and CDR2 from the germline V gene are SGHRS and YFSETQ. The DNA for the CDR3 is TGCGCCAGCAGCTTACGGACAGGGGATAATTCACCCCTCCACTTT. Protein product: CASSLRTGDNSPLHF.

This chain links TRBV29-1 with TRBJ2-1; 11 positions agree with TRBD1. Trimming cost V 3 bases and J 10 bases; bases outside gene matches: 8. Germline V gene sequence: CDR1 SQVTM, CDR2 ANQGSEA. This CDR3 is 14 amino acids long. The CDR3 is CSVDPDRGPEEQFF. The DNA of the CDR3 is TGCAGCGTTGATCCGGACAGGGGGCCCGAGGAGCAGTTCTTC.

The chain has TRBV29-1 and TRBJ2-7; D unclear. V lost 7 bases, J lost 1 base, and 14 bases lay in between. Germline lookup yields CDR1 SQVTM and CDR2 ANQGSEA. The CDR3 runs to 13 residues. The CDR3 loop is CSACLTQSYEQYF. In DNA form, the CDR3 reads TGCAGCGCCTGCCTTACTCAATCCTACGAGCAGTACTTC.

The chain employs TRBV2 and TRBJ2-5; D could derive from TRBD1 or TRBD2 (5 bases each). The V and J ends lost 3 bases and 4 bases respectively, with 12 bases between them. Germline V gene data show CDR1 as SNHLY and CDR2 as FYNNEI. The CDR3 has 14 residues. CDR3 residues: CASSDGRDGETQYF. As DNA, the CDR3 is TGTGCCAGCAGTGATGGCAGGGACGGAGAGACCCAGTACTTC. Looking up the rest from reference TRBV2 and TRBJ2-5 gives the full variable domain: EPEVTQTPSHQVTQMGQEVILRCVPISNHLYFYWYRQILGQKVEFLVSFYNNEISEKSEIFDDQFSVERPDGSNFTLKIRSTKLEDSAMYFCASSDGRDGETQYFGPGTRLLVL.

In its sample, this clone was seen a few times. V is TRBV5-6 and J is TRBJ2-5, with 8 bases lining up with TRBD1. Germline V lookup: CDR1 SGHDT, CDR2 YYEEEE. Trimming cost V 4 bases and J 3 bases; bases outside gene matches: 2. This CDR3 has 13 amino acids. The CDR3 reads CASSPGQEETQYF. The CDR3 region has the DNA TGTGCCAGCAGCCCGGGACAGGAAGAGACCCAGTACTTC.

The J gene is TRBJ1-6, the V gene TRBV27; possibly TRBD1 for D (5 bases). CDR1 is MNHEY, CDR2 SMNVEV, per germline (reference sequence). The CDR3 totals 16 residues. V was cut by 5 bases and J by 5 bases, with 16 bases left in between. The CDR3: CASSPKPRQNNSPLHF. CDR3 coding DNA: TGTGCCAGCAGTCCCAAACCAAGACAGAATAATTCACCCCTCCACTTT.

The sample holds a few counts of this clone. This chain links TRBV19 with TRBJ2-3; D gene uncertain. The CDR3 spans 15 residues. The V gene lost 5 bases and the J gene lost 3 bases, with 15 bases spanning the gap. Germline V gene data show CDR1 as LNHDA and CDR2 as SQIVND (reference sequence). For the CDR3, the DNA is TGTGCCAGTAGTTCTCAAGTGAGTAGGACAGATACGCAGTATTTT. Translating it yields CASSSQVSRTDTQYF.

V is TRBV15 and J is TRBJ1-5; D unresolved. The V end was cut by 0 bases, the J end by 3 bases, with 9 bases between. The CDR3 spans 15 residues. Germline V CDR1 and CDR2: LNHNV, YYDKDF (reference sequence). This chain's CDR3 is CATSRDRANNQPQHF. CDR3 DNA sequence: TGTGCCACCAGCAGAGATCGGGCGAACAATCAGCCCCAGCATTTT.

This clone has more than one count but fewer than ten. Additional DNA sequences in this sample encode the identical CDR3. The J gene is TRBJ1-1, the V gene TRBV2; 7 bases are a match to TRBD1. Trimming at V came to 6 bases and at J to 1 base, leaving 2 bases not matched to a gene. CDR3 length: 13 amino acids. Germline V gene lookup returns CDR1 SNHLY and CDR2 FYNNEI. The CDR3 nucleotides read TGTGCCAGCAGCCAGGGGGAGAACACTGAAGCTTTCTTT. It is translated as CASSQGENTEAFF.

This clone has just one count. The rearrangement joins TRBV29-1 to TRBJ2-7; TRBD1 matches 8 bases. V was clipped by 6 bases and J by 4 bases; unmatched bases: 11. Germline V gene lookup returns CDR1 SQVTM and CDR2 ANQGSEA. CDR3 size: 14 residues. The CDR3 reads CSVSSLTGDYEQYF. The CDR3 DNA reads TGCAGCGTGAGCTCCCTGACAGGGGATTACGAGCAGTACTTC.

In this sample, this clone turned up a few times. This chain connects TRBV11-1 to TRBJ2-1, with TRBD1 matching 9 bases. V was pared by 9 bases and J by 4 bases, with 4 bases of the junction left unmatched. Germline values: CDR1 SGHAT, CDR2 FQDESV (reference sequence). This CDR3 spans 13 amino acids. The CDR3: CASAGQGYNEQFF. The CDR3 DNA follows: TGTGCCAGTGCGGGACAGGGTTACAATGAGCAGTTCTTC.

The chain uses TRBV5-6 and TRBJ1-2, with a tentative D call TRBD1 (6 bases). The CDR3 is made up of 15 amino acids. V was clipped by 3 bases and J by 4 bases, with 16 bases between them. Germline CDR1 reads SGHDT; CDR2 reads YYEEEE. CDR3 amino acids: CASSSGRGPSYGYTF. The CDR3 DNA follows: TGTGCCAGCAGCTCGGGCAGGGGCCCAAGCTATGGCTACACCTTC.

About this clone: One junction end disagrees with the germline gene, perhaps due to a read error. The CDR3 bases are TGTGCCAGTAGTATAGTCGGCAGCCAACCATATTACCTTTTT. Translated: CASSIVGSQPYYLF. This sequence joins TRBV19 and TRBJ2-3; D is unresolved. The CDR3 contains 14 residues. From germline, CDR1 is LNHDA and CDR2 SQIVND (reference sequence).

This clone was seen just once. The V call is TRBV7-2, the J call TRBJ2-2; TRBD2 matches at 9 bases. Looked up from germline, CDR1 is SGHTA and CDR2 is FQGNSA. The CDR3 runs 14 residues. Trimming took 3 bases from V and 4 from J; bases not matched to a gene: 0. The CDR3 reads CASSLTSGTGELFF. The DNA for the CDR3 is TGTGCCAGCAGCTTGACTAGCGGCACCGGGGAGCTGTTTTTT. The full variable domain, with the rest looked up from reference TRBV7-2 and TRBJ2-2, is GAGVSQSPSNKVTEKGKDVELRCDPISGHTALYWYRQSLGQGLEFLIYFQGNSAPDKSGLPSDRFSAERTGGSVSTLTIQRTQQEDSAVYLCASSLTSGTGELFFGEGSRLTVL.

This chain links TRBV29-1 with TRBJ2-2; D uncertain. V lost 5 bases and J lost 4, with 14 bases in between. The length of the CDR3 is 14 residues. Germline V gene data show CDR1 as SQVTM and CDR2 as ANQGSEA. The CDR3 DNA reads TGCAGCGTTAGCTACGACTGGGTCACCGGGGAGCTGTTTTTT. Protein product: CSVSYDWVTGELFF.

This clone was counted at least ten times. This sequence joins TRBV18 and TRBJ1-3, with 10 nucleotides matching TRBD1. The CDR3 has 15 amino acids. The V and J ends lost 8 bases and 4 bases, in that order; junction bases with no gene match: 8. Germline assignment: CDR1 KGHSH and CDR2 LQKENI. CDR3 in amino acids: CASTGQGLSGNTIYF. The CDR3 region has the DNA TGTGCCAGCACGGGACAGGGGCTCTCCGGAAACACCATATATTTT.

V gene TRBV9 combines with J gene TRBJ2-3; D could derive from TRBD1 or TRBD2 (7 bases each). The CDR3 totals 15 residues. The V end lost 4 bases, the J end lost 4 bases, and 16 bases lay between the germline ends. The germline V gene has CDR1 SGDLS and CDR2 YYNGEE. The CDR3, as DNA: TGTGCCAGCAGCCAGGGGGAACTAGCGTCAGATACGCAGTATTTT. Encoded protein: CASSQGELASDTQYF.

The gene calls are TRBV5-6 and TRBJ2-7; 9 bases map to TRBD1. This CDR3 has 16 residues. The V and J ends lost 3 bases and 6 bases, in that order; junction bases with no gene match: 13. The germline V gene has CDR1 SGHDT and CDR2 YYEEEE. Written as DNA, the CDR3 is TGTGCCAGCAGCTACAGAACCCTACAGGGGGCGGCCGAGCAGTACTTC. Amino acid sequence: CASSYRTLQGAAEQYF. Drawing the rest from reference TRBV5-6 and TRBJ2-7, the complete variable domain is DAGVTQSPTHLIKTRGQQVTLRCSPKSGHDTVSWYQQALGQGPQFIFQYYEEEERQRGNFPDRFSGHQFPNYSSELNVNALLLGDSALYLCASSYRTLQGAAEQYFGPGTRLTVT.

The table lists this clone with a few counts. This chain uses TRBV5-1 with TRBJ2-7; 11 nucleotides agree with TRBD2. Germline CDR1 is SGHRS and CDR2 is YFSETQ. The CDR3 is made up of 14 amino acids. V shed 2 bases and J 4 bases; nucleotides not matched to a gene: 2. The CDR3 here is CASSFTSGGYEQYF. CDR3 coding DNA: TGCGCCAGCAGCTTCACTAGCGGGGGTTACGAGCAGTACTTC.

The chain is built from TRBV2 and TRBJ2-2; D is undetermined. Per the germline V gene, CDR1 is SNHLY and CDR2 is FYNNEI. V was clipped by 2 bases and J by 4 bases, with 11 bases between them. The CDR3 spans 15 residues. CDR3 amino acids: CASSESSRRTGELFF. The CDR3 region has the DNA TGTGCCAGCAGTGAATCTTCTCGGCGCACCGGGGAGCTGTTTTTT.